This T cell receptor (beta chain) was recovered during a study of early T cells in non-severe SARS-CoV-2 infection. Study information: With bulk RNA from unsorted whole blood as input, sequencing yielded unpaired chains. Findings and limits, study-wide: CD4 and private specificities were missed by VDJdb matching, which favored anti-spike CD8 responses.

This clonotype was recorded a few times. Its antigen is still unknown. TCRdb itself ran the 5' RACE reads through MiXCR, one entry per CDR3 protein. In the table there are some 100,000 distinct CDR3 sequences, 14% to 15% of which are singletons. The CDR3 is made up of 15 amino acids. The germline gives CDR1 DFQATT, CDR2 SNEGSKA (reference sequence). V lost 6 bases, J lost 5 bases, and 22 bases lay in between. This clonotype originated in an adult who was a healthcare worker with PCR-confirmed SARS-CoV-2 infection or an uninfected control (not recorded which). Sequences were obtained from whole blood. The J gene is TRBJ2-5, the V gene TRBV20-1, with a tentative D call TRBD2 (8 bases). The CDR3 protein is CSAGGDRVPRETQYF. The CDR3 bases are TGCAGTGCCGGGGGGGACAGAGTTCCTCGGGAGACCCAGTACTTC.